This T cell receptor (beta chain) derives from a study of CD8+ T cells in alopecia areata. V gave up 5 bases and J gave up 6 bases; unmatched junction bases: 10. The CDR3 totals 16 residues. Germline CDR1 and CDR2: SGHTA and FQGNSA. Extracted RNA was reverse transcribed, and the resulting cDNA served as sequencing template. The table came from immunoSEQ multiplex PCR; TCRdb's copy has only in-frame clones and leaves some out. The sample lists some 58,000 clones; 40% to 55% were seen once. Regarding the study as a whole: Scalp sequencing captures resident alphabeta T cells of normal skin too. On tofacitinib, scalp and blood still held many of the expanded lesional clones.

Concerning this clone: What it binds is not known.

Treatment described: oral pan-JAK inhibitor, 5-10 mg twice daily. Alopecia areata patients provided lesional scalp punch biopsies and peripheral blood. The TCR comes from a human donor with alopecia areata. This chain connects TRBV7-2 to TRBJ2-2, with TRBD2 matching 9 bases. The sequenced sample was CD8+ T cells sorted from blood, obtained between weeks 36 and 40, from a patient treated with tofacitinib. CDR3 in amino acids: CASSAFGTSLSGELFF. DNA for the CDR3: TGTGCCAGCAGCGCGTTTGGGACTAGCCTCTCCGGGGAGCTGTTTTTT. The full variable domain, in which reference TRBV7-2 and TRBJ2-2 provide the parts outside the CDR3, is GAGVSQSPSNKVTEKGKDVELRCDPISGHTALYWYRQSLGQGLEFLIYFQGNSAPDKSGLPSDRFSAERTGGSVSTLTIQRTQQEDSAVYLCASSAFGTSLSGELFFGEGSRLTVL.